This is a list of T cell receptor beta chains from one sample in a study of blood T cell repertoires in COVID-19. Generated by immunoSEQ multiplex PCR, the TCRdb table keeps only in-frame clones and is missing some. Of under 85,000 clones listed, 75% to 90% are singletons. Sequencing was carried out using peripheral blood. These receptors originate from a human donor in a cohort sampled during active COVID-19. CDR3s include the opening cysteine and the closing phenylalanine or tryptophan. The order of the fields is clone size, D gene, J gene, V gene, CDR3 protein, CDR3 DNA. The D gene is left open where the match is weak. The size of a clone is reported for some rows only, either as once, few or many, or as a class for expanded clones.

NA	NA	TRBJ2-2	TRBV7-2	CASSQRSTGELFF	TGTGCCAGCAGCCAACGGAGCACCGGGGAGCTGTTTTTT
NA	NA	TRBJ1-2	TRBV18	CASSPNRADYGYTF	TGTGCCAGCTCACCCAACAGGGCAGACTATGGCTACACCTTC
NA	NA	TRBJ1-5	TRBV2	CASTRTDSNQPQHF	TGTGCCAGCACCAGGACAGATAGCAATCAGCCCCAGCATTTT
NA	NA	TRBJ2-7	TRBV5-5	CASKRPAGDEQYF	TGTGCCAGCAAACGACCCGCCGGGGACGAGCAGTACTTC
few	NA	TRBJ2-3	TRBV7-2	CASSLSGSATDTQYF	TGTGCCAGCAGCTTAAGCGGTAGCGCCACAGATACGCAGTATTTT
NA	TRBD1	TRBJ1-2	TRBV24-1	CATSDPDLGQGEANYGYTF	TGTGCCACCAGTGATCCAGACCTAGGACAGGGGGAGGCTAACTATGGCTACACCTTC
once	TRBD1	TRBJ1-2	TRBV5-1	CASSAGQGLSYGYTF	TGCGCCAGCAGCGCGGGACAGGGATTGAGCTATGGCTACACCTTC
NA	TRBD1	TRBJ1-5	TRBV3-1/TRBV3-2	CASSQETRGQGSGGSNQPQHF	TGTGCCAGCAGCCAAGAAACGAGGGGACAGGGGAGTGGGGGGAGCAATCAGCCCCAGCATTTT
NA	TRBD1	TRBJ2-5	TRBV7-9	CASSPGRQGETQYF	TGTGCCAGCAGCCCGGGGCGACAGGGAGAGACCCAGTACTTC
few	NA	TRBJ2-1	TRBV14	CASSQDETDSYNEQFF	TGTGCCAGCAGCCAAGATGAAACTGACTCCTACAATGAGCAGTTCTTC
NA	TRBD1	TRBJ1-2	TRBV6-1	CASSDRGRGGYTF	TGTGCCAGCAGTGACAGGGGGCGGGGTGGCTACACCTTC
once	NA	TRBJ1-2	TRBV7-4	CASSLKEESYGYTF	TGTGCCAGCAGCTTAAAGGAGGAGTCATATGGCTACACCTTC
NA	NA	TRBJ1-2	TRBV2	CASSDGQRASNYGYTF	TGTGCCAGCAGTGATGGACAGAGAGCATCTAACTATGGCTACACCTTC
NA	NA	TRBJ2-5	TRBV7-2	CASSLASPTMGTQYF	TGTGCCAGCAGCTTAGCGAGCCCGACAATGGGGACCCAGTACTTC
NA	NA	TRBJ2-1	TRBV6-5	CASSYTKGAVQFF	TGTGCCAGCAGTTACACGAAAGGGGCCGTGCAGTTCTTC
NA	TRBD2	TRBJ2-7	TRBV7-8	CASSLGGLAGSYEQYF	TGTGCCAGCAGCTTAGGCGGACTAGCGGGGTCCTACGAGCAGTACTTC
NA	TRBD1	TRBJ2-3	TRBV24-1	CATSDFGRTGTSTDTQYF	TGTGCCACCAGTGATTTTGGGCGGACAGGGACCTCCACAGATACGCAGTATTTT
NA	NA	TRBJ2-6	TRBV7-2	CASSPQGSGANVLTF	TGTGCCAGCAGCCCTCAGGGGTCTGGGGCCAACGTCCTGACTTTC
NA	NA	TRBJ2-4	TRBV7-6	CASSRSPVLRVAKNIQYF	TGTGCCAGCAGCCGATCCCCCGTCCTGAGAGTAGCCAAAAACATTCAGTACTTC
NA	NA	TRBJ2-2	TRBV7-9	CVLTEYTGELFF	TGTGTTCTAACAGAATACACCGGGGAGCTGTTTTTT
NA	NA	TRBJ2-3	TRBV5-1	CASSLDSYTDTQYF	TGCGCCAGCAGCTTGGACAGCTACACAGATACGCAGTATTTT
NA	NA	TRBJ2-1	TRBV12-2	CARRLPGGLAGASSYNEQFF	TGTGCAAGGCGCTTACCGGGGGGACTAGCGGGGGCGAGCTCCTACAATGAGCAGTTCTTC
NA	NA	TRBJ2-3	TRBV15	CATSRDQTRVKYF	TGTGCCACCAGCAGAGATCAAACCAGGGTAAAGTATTTT
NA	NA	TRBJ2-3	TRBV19	CASKTRDRPTDTQYF	TGTGCCAGTAAAACGCGGGACAGACCCACAGATACGCAGTATTTT
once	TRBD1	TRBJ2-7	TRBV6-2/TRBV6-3	CASSLGTAATYEQYF	TGTGCCAGCAGTCTCGGGACAGCCGCGACCTACGAGCAGTACTTC
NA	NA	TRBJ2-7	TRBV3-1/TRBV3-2	CASSPLTTGKSRYEQYF	TGTGCCAGCAGCCCACTCACTACAGGGAAAAGCCGGTACGAGCAGTACTTC
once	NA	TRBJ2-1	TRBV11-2	CASSLGLVGPYNEQFF	TGTGCCAGCAGCTTAGGACTAGTAGGGCCCTACAATGAGCAGTTCTTC
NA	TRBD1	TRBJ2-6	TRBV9	CASSGQGEANVLTF	TGTGCCAGCAGCGGACAGGGGGAGGCCAACGTCCTGACTTTC
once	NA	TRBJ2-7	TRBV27	CASSTRVSYEQYF	TGTGCCAGCAGTACCCGGGTCTCCTACGAGCAGTACTTC
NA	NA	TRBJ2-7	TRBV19	CASSPTGQGYEQYF	TGTGCCAGTAGCCCGACTGGGCAGGGGTACGAGCAGTACTTC
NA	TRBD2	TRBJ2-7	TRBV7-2	CASSLPGGEQYF	TGTGCCAGCAGCCTCCCGGGGGGCGAGCAGTACTTC
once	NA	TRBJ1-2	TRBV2	CASSPPLYGYTF	TGTGCCAGCAGTCCTCCACTCTATGGCTACACCTTC
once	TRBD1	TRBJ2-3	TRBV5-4	CASSLGTGGRPTSTDTQYF	TGTGCCAGCAGCTTGGGGACAGGGGGGCGTCCGACTAGCACAGATACGCAGTATTTT
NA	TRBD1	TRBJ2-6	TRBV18	CASSPLLPTGDPTGANVLTF	TGTGCCAGCTCACCATTGCTCCCGACAGGGGATCCGACTGGGGCCAACGTCCTGACTTTC
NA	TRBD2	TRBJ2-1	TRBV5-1	CASSSGGPDNEQFF	TGCGCCAGCAGCTCGGGGGGGCCAGACAATGAGCAGTTCTTC
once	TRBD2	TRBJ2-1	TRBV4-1	CASSQAEGYRLAGGPGYNEQFF	TGCGCCAGCAGCCAAGCCGAGGGCTACCGACTAGCGGGGGGGCCGGGATACAATGAGCAGTTCTTC
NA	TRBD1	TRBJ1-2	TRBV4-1	CASSQVRQGSYGYTF	TGCGCCAGCAGCCAAGTAAGACAGGGTAGCTATGGCTACACCTTC
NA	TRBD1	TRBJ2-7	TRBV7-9	CASSGGDRVYEQYF	TGTGCCAGCAGCGGGGGGGACAGGGTCTACGAGCAGTACTTC
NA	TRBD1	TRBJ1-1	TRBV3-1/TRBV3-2	CASSPRGQTNTEAFF	TGTGCCAGCAGCCCACGGGGACAGACGAACACTGAAGCTTTCTTT
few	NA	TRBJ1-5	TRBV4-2	CASSGDTFNQPQHF	TGTGCCAGCAGCGGGGACACCTTCAATCAGCCCCAGCATTTT
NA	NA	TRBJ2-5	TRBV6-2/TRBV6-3	CASSPDTGRETQYF	TGTGCCAGCAGCCCGGACACTGGTAGGGAGACCCAGTACTTC
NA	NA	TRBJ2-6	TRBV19	CASSIRQVISGANVLTF	TGTGCCAGTAGTATACGGCAGGTAATCTCTGGGGCCAACGTCCTGACTTTC
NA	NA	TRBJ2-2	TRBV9	CASSAPSNTGELFF	TGTGCCAGCAGCGCCCCCTCCAACACCGGGGAGCTGTTTTTT
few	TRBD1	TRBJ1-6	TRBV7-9	CASSRQGSSPLHF	TGTGCCAGCAGCCGACAGGGAAGTTCACCCCTCCACTTT
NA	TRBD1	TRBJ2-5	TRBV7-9	CASSPRTGDLETQYF	TGTGCCAGCAGCCCCAGGACAGGGGATTTAGAGACCCAGTACTTC
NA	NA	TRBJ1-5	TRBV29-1	CSGGDGEPQHF	TGCAGCGGGGGGGATGGAGAGCCCCAGCATTTT
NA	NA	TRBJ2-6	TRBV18	CASSTFPVTGANVLTF	TGTGCCAGCTCAACCTTCCCGGTCACTGGGGCCAACGTCCTGACTTTC
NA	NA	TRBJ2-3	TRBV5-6	CASSSRSLAQYF	TGTGCCAGCAGCTCTCGGAGCCTGGCGCAGTATTTT
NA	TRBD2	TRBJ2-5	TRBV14	CALHRERGEVETQYF	TGTGCCCTCCATCGGGAGCGGGGGGAGGTCGAGACCCAGTACTTC
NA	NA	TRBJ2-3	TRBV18	CASSPLGVDTQYF	TGTGCCAGCTCACCTCTCGGGGTTGATACGCAGTATTTT